Below, 27 T cell receptor beta chains from the same sample are listed, as sequenced in a study of early T cells in non-severe SARS-CoV-2 infection (dated by TCRdb to about 2021). Library construction relied on 5' RACE. Sequencing took place on a NextSeq 500. TCRdb's own reprocessing of the public reads used fastp at Q25 and MiXCR and kept productive beta chains. Identical CDR3 protein sequences are pooled into one entry, listed with their most common genes and DNA. The sample table shows 60,000 to 75,000 distinct CDR3 sequences, and 9.5% to 12% are seen once. The ten largest clonotypes hold roughly 5.7% of the sample. This specimen was whole blood, taken at baseline. The receptors derive from an adult who was a healthcare worker with PCR-confirmed SARS-CoV-2 infection or an uninfected control (not recorded which).

This clonotype appeared many times. The rearrangement uses TRBV12-3 or TRBV12-4 and TRBJ2-7; TRBD2 agrees at 9 bases. V was clipped by 10 bases and J by 1 base; unmatched bases: 5. The CDR3 is made up of 13 amino acids. The CDR3 loop reads CAISGSNSYEQYF. CDR3 nucleotides: TGTGCCATTAGCGGGAGTAATTCCTACGAGCAGTACTTC.

In its sample, this clonotype was seen a few times. The rearrangement joins TRBV9 to TRBJ2-7; 7 bases line up with TRBD1. This CDR3 comprises 14 residues. V dropped 4 bases and J dropped 5; count of bases not matched to a gene: 9. From germline, CDR1 is SGDLS and CDR2 YYNGEE. The CDR3 coding sequence is TGTGCCAGCAGCTCCGAGGGGGCAAAGGACGAGCAGTACTTC. Translated: CASSSEGAKDEQYF. The entire variable domain, with the rest obtained from reference TRBV9 and TRBJ2-7, is as follows: DSGVTQTPKHLITATGQRVTLRCSPRSGDLSVYWYQQSLDQGLQFLIQYYNGEERAKGNILERFSAQQFPDLHSELNLSSLELGDSALYFCASSSEGAKDEQYFGPGTRLTVT.

J is TRBJ2-3 and V is TRBV5-1, with unresolved D. Looked up from germline, CDR1 is SGHRS and CDR2 is YFSETQ. The CDR3 loop spans 14 amino acids. With 0 bases removed from V and 2 bases from J, the gap between germline ends came to 7 bases. The DNA for the CDR3 is TGCGCCAGCAGCTTGGCGGTTTACACAGATACGCAGTATTTT. Its translation is CASSLAVYTDTQYF.

This clonotype came up many times. This sequence joins TRBV7-8 and TRBJ1-2; D is ambiguous. Trimming pared 2 bases from V and 3 bases from J, leaving 7 bases between. This CDR3 spans 13 amino acids. Germline V gene data show CDR1 as SGHVS and CDR2 as FQNEAQ. The CDR3 DNA reads TGTGCCAGCAGCTTAATCGCTGACTATGGCTACACCTTC. Its protein product is CASSLIADYGYTF. Using reference TRBV7-8 and TRBJ1-2 for the parts outside the CDR3, the full variable domain is GAGVSQSPRYKVAKRGQDVALRCDPISGHVSLFWYQQALGQGPEFLTYFQNEAQLDKSGLPSDRFFAERPEGSVSTLKIQRTQQEDSAVYLCASSLIADYGYTFGSGTRLTVV.

This clonotype appeared many times. This chain links TRBV7-9 with TRBJ2-1, with unresolved D. CDR3 length equals 15 residues. V was shortened by 1 base and J by 1 base, with 8 bases between the two germline ends. Germline V gene lookup returns CDR1 SEHNR and CDR2 FQNEAQ (reference sequence). DNA for the CDR3: TGTGCCAGCAGCTTAGGACTGGCTTCCTACAATGAGCAGTTCTTC. It is translated as CASSLGLASYNEQFF.

The chain joins TRBV12-3 or TRBV12-4 to TRBJ1-5, with 7 bases that match TRBD1. J gave up 10 bases and V 3 bases, and 9 bases lay outside the gene matches. CDR3 length: 14 residues. As DNA, the CDR3 is TGTGCCAGCAGTTTGGTAGGGGGCGTGGATCCCCAGCATTTT. Translated, it gives CASSLVGGVDPQHF.

This clonotype was seen ten or more times. The V call is TRBV11-3, the J call TRBJ2-5; 9 nucleotides match TRBD2. The CDR3 extends over 16 amino acids. CDR1 and CDR2 (germline): SGHNT, YENEEA. Losses at the gene ends were 1 base for V and 4 bases for J; bases not matched to a gene: 7. For the CDR3, the DNA is TGTGCCAGCAGCTTAGGGACAGCGGGGGGTCCAGAGACCCAGTACTTC. Translated, it gives CASSLGTAGGPETQYF. Together with reference TRBV11-3 and TRBJ2-5, the CDR3 gives the full variable domain: EAGVVQSPRYKIIEKKQPVAFWCNPISGHNTLYWYLQNLGQGPELLIRYENEEAVDDSQLPKDRFSAERLKGVDSTLKIQPAELGDSAVYLCASSLGTAGGPETQYFGPGTRLLVL.

J is TRBJ2-2 and V is TRBV12-3 or TRBV12-4, with TRBD2 as a possible D gene (6 bases). This CDR3 comprises 15 residues. Trimming took off 1 base at V and 4 bases at J, with 10 bases between the two ends. The CDR3 bases are TGTGCCAGCAGTTTAGTACAGGAGGGCACCGGGGAGCTGTTTTTT. Protein product: CASSLVQEGTGELFF.

This clonotype was found many times. The chain employs TRBV7-9 and TRBJ2-1; no clear D. The CDR3 runs 12 residues. V lost 2 bases, J lost 15 bases, and 14 bases lay in between. The germline V gene encodes CDR1 SEHNR and CDR2 FQNEAQ (reference sequence). For the CDR3, the DNA is TGTGCCAGCAGCTTATTGCAGGACCGAATGTTCTTC. Protein: CASSLLQDRMFF. Using reference TRBV7-9 and TRBJ2-1 for the parts outside the CDR3, the full variable domain is DTGVSQNPRHKITKRGQNVTFRCDPISEHNRLYWYRQTLGQGPEFLTYFQNEAQLEKSRLLSDRFSAERPKGSFSTLEIQRTEQGDSAMYLCASSLLQDRMFFGPGTRLTVL.

This clonotype has at least ten counts. The genes are TRBV2 and TRBJ1-2; D is undetermined. Germline V lookup: CDR1 SNHLY, CDR2 FYNNEI. The CDR3 runs to 14 residues. Trimming took off 4 bases at V and 7 bases at J, with 16 bases between the two ends. CDR3 protein: CASSGSGGWTGYTF. CDR3 DNA: TGTGCCAGCAGTGGATCTGGAGGTTGGACTGGCTACACCTTC.

The V call is TRBV20-1, the J call TRBJ2-7; TRBD1 or TRBD2 may be the D gene (5 bases each). Germline loops: CDR1 DFQATT, CDR2 SNEGSKA (reference sequence). There are 14 residues in the CDR3. The V gene lost 5 bases and the J gene lost 5 bases, with 19 bases spanning the gap. The CDR3 DNA is TGCAGTGCTCCCCCCCCAGGGAGAGGTCACGAGCAGTACTTC. This encodes CSAPPPGRGHEQYF.

This clonotype was detected many times. The genes are TRBV18 and TRBJ2-7, with D possibly TRBD2 on 7 matching bases. This CDR3 is built from 15 residues. V lost 2 bases to trimming and J lost 2 bases, with 13 bases between them. Germline assignment: CDR1 KGHSH and CDR2 LQKENI. The CDR3 DNA reads TGTGCCAGCTCACCATTGGGGGGGCTGACCTACGAGCAGTACTTC. This codes for CASSPLGGLTYEQYF. Variable domain in full (rest from reference TRBV18 and TRBJ2-7): NAGVMQNPRHLVRRRGQEARLRCSPMKGHSHVYWYRQLPEEGLKFMVYLQKENIIDESGMPKERFSAEFPKEGPSILRIQQVVRGDSAAYFCASSPLGGLTYEQYFGPGTRLTVT.

This clonotype was detected a few times. The V and J genes are TRBV7-3 and TRBJ2-3; D remains unclear. The CDR3 has 13 residues. The V end was cut by 4 bases, the J end by 5 bases, with 10 bases between. Per germline, CDR1 SGHTA and CDR2 FQGTGA. The CDR3: CASSYGAIDTQYF. The CDR3 bases are TGTGCCAGCAGCTACGGCGCAATAGATACGCAGTATTTT.

The V and J genes are TRBV2 and TRBJ2-2; D perhaps matches TRBD2 (6 bases). Germline V gene sequence: CDR1 SNHLY, CDR2 FYNNEI. Trimming removed 3 bases from V and 11 bases from J, with 13 bases in between. The CDR3 extends over 13 amino acids. The DNA of the CDR3 is TGTGCCAGCAGTGAGGCGCGGGGACTCGAGCTGTTTTTT. The encoded protein is CASSEARGLELFF. The variable domain in full, with the rest retrieved from reference TRBV2 and TRBJ2-2, is EPEVTQTPSHQVTQMGQEVILRCVPISNHLYFYWYRQILGQKVEFLVSFYNNEISEKSEIFDDQFSVERPDGSNFTLKIRSTKLEDSAMYFCASSEARGLELFFGEGSRLTVL.

This clonotype was seen ten or more times. The chain recombines TRBV6-6 with TRBJ2-3; 12 bases line up with TRBD2. Trimming removed 6 bases from V and 5 bases from J; junction bases left unmatched: 0. Germline CDR1 is MNHNY and CDR2 is SVGAGI (reference sequence). This CDR3 contains 13 residues. The CDR3 DNA reads TGTGCCAGCAGACTAGCGGGGGGAGATACGCAGTATTTT. It specifies CASRLAGGDTQYF.

The chain is built from TRBV12-3 or TRBV12-4 and TRBJ2-2, with 11 bases lining up with TRBD2. Losses at the gene ends were 5 bases for V and 6 bases for J; bases not matched to a gene: 11. The CDR3 runs to 17 residues. The CDR3 nucleotides read TGTGCCAGCAGTCTGAGGGGGCTAGCGGGAGGCTCCGGGGAGCTGTTTTTT. Its protein product is CASSLRGLAGGSGELFF.

This clonotype came up many times. This rearrangement joins TRBV15 to TRBJ1-5; no firm D call. Trimming removed 1 base from V and 5 bases from J, with 3 bases in between. In germline, CDR1 is LNHNV, CDR2 YYDKDF (reference sequence). The length of the CDR3 is 12 residues. This CDR3 reads CATSRADQPQHF. As DNA, the CDR3 is TGTGCCACCAGCAGAGCAGATCAGCCCCAGCATTTT.

In its sample, this clonotype was seen a few times. The chain joins TRBV27 to TRBJ2-1; 8 bases agree with TRBD1. CDR3 length: 12 amino acids. Germline-derived CDR1 and CDR2 are MNHEY and SMNVEV (reference sequence). V trimming: 4 bases; J trimming: 8 bases; junction bases outside the gene matches: 1. This CDR3 is CASSSDRDEQFF. The DNA for the CDR3 is TGTGCCAGCAGTTCGGACAGGGATGAGCAGTTCTTC.

In its sample, this clonotype was seen many times. The chain links TRBV30 to TRBJ2-1; D remains ambiguous. Germline V CDR1 and CDR2: GTSNPN, SVGIG (reference sequence). The CDR3 spans 11 residues. The ends were cut back, 2 bases at V and 9 bases at J, with 8 bases in the middle. The CDR3 region is CAWSTAGEQFF. The CDR3 nucleotides read TGTGCCTGGAGTACCGCCGGTGAGCAGTTCTTC.

The chain employs TRBV29-1 and TRBJ1-2; D is unresolved. Germline assignment: CDR1 SQVTM and CDR2 ANQGSEA. The CDR3 has 8 amino acids. The V and J ends lost 3 bases and 9 bases respectively, with 2 bases between them. The DNA of the CDR3 is TGCAGCGTTGACAGCTACACCTTC. Translated: CSVDSYTF. The full variable domain, with the rest looked up from reference TRBV29-1 and TRBJ1-2, is SAVISQKPSRDICQRGTSLTIQCQVDSQVTMMFWYRQQPGQSLTLIATANQGSEATYESGFVIDKFPISRPNLTFSTLTVSNMSPEDSSIYLCSVDSYTFGSGTRLTVV.

The chain uses TRBV7-3 and TRBJ2-3; 11 bases are shared with TRBD2. The CDR3 totals 15 residues. J was trimmed by 4 bases and V by 5 bases; bases with no gene match: 5. From germline, CDR1 is SGHTA and CDR2 FQGTGA. CDR3 sequence: CASSHSGGAADTQYF. Here the CDR3 DNA reads TGTGCCAGCAGCCATAGCGGGGGGGCGGCAGATACGCAGTATTTT.

A few counts support this clonotype. The V call is TRBV20-1, the J call TRBJ1-3; D is unresolved. V was clipped by 0 bases and J by 2 bases, with 8 bases between them. CDR1 and CDR2 from the germline V gene are DFQATT and SNEGSKA (reference sequence). The CDR3 contains 14 residues. For the CDR3, the DNA is TGCAGTGCTAGAGAGCCAGGACCTGGAAACACCATATATTTT. Its translation is CSAREPGPGNTIYF.

This clonotype was recorded a few times. The rearrangement uses TRBV12-3 or TRBV12-4 and TRBJ2-5, with 9 bases identical to TRBD1. The CDR3 sequence is 15 residues long. V trimming: 6 bases; J trimming: 5 bases; junction bases outside the gene matches: 10. DNA for the CDR3: TGTGCCAGCAGGACCCCCGGGACAGGGCGGGAGACCCAGTACTTC. Translating it yields CASRTPGTGRETQYF.

The chain couples TRBV27 to TRBJ2-2; TRBD1 matches at 10 bases. In germline, CDR1 is MNHEY, CDR2 SMNVEV (reference sequence). V trimming: 6 bases; J trimming: 4 bases; junction bases outside the gene matches: 5. The length of the CDR3 is 15 residues. CDR3 residues: CASRVGTGVTGELFF. The CDR3 DNA sequence: TGTGCCAGCAGAGTCGGGACAGGGGTCACCGGGGAGCTGTTTTTT.

This clonotype turned up a few times. The DNA of the CDR3 is TGCGCCAGCAGGAGGGACCCACGAGGGGAAGATACGCAGTATTTT. This codes for CASRRDPRGEDTQYF. The chain combines TRBV5-1 with TRBJ2-3, with D perhaps given as TRBD1 or TRBD2 (5 bases each). V lost 5 bases and J lost 5, with 18 bases in between. The CDR3 totals 15 residues. The germline gives CDR1 SGHRS, CDR2 YFSETQ. The whole variable domain, filled in from reference TRBV5-1 and TRBJ2-3, reads KAGVTQTPRYLIKTRGQQVTLSCSPISGHRSVSWYQQTPGQGLQFLFEYFSETQRNKGNFPGRFSGRQFSNSRSEMNVSTLELGDSALYLCASRRDPRGEDTQYFGPGTRLTVL.

This clonotype has a count of ten or more. The chain links TRBV7-7 to TRBJ1-1, with 8 bases that match TRBD1. V shed 4 bases and J 3 bases; nucleotides not matched to a gene: 1. The CDR3 is made up of 13 amino acids. The V gene's germline CDR1 is SSHAT and CDR2 FNYEAQ (reference sequence). CDR3 nucleotide sequence: TGTGCCAGCAGCTCGGACAGGGACACTGAAGCTTTCTTT. Translation: CASSSDRDTEAFF. Supplemented by reference TRBV7-7 and TRBJ1-1, the full variable domain reads GAGVSQSPRYKVTKRGQDVTLRCDPISSHATLYWYQQALGQGPEFLTYFNYEAQPDKSGLPSDRFSAERPEGSISTLTIQRTEQRDSAMYRCASSSDRDTEAFFGQGTRLTVV.

This chain links TRBV29-1 with TRBJ2-1; D could derive from TRBD1 or TRBD2 (5 bases each). In germline, CDR1 is SQVTM, CDR2 ANQGSEA. V was shortened by 5 bases and J by 2 bases, with 10 bases between the two germline ends. This CDR3 has 13 amino acids. The CDR3 nucleotides read TGCAGCGTTAAGTGGGACGCCTACAATGAGCAGTTCTTC. It is translated as CSVKWDAYNEQFF.